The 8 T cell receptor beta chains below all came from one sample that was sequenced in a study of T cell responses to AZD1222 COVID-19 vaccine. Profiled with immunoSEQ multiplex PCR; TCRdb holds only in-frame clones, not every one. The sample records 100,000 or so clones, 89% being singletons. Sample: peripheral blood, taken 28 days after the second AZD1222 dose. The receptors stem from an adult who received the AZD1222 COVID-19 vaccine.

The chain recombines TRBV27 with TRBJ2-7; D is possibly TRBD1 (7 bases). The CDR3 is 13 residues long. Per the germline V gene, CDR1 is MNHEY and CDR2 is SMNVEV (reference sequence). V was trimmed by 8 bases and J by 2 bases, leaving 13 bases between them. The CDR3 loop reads CASRQGGTYEQYF. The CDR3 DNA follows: TGTGCCAGCCGCCAGGGGGGCACCTACGAGCAGTACTTC.

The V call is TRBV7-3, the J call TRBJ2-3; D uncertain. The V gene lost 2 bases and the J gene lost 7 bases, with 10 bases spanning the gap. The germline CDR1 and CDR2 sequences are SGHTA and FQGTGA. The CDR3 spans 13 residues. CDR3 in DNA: TGTGCCAGCAGCTTATATCCGGGCTATACGCAGTATTTT. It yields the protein CASSLYPGYTQYF. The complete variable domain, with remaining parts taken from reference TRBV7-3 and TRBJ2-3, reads GAGVSQTPSNKVTEKGKYVELRCDPISGHTALYWYRQSLGQGPEFLIYFQGTGAADDSGLPNDRFFAVRPEGSVSTLKIQRTERGDSAVYLCASSLYPGYTQYFGPGTRLTVL.

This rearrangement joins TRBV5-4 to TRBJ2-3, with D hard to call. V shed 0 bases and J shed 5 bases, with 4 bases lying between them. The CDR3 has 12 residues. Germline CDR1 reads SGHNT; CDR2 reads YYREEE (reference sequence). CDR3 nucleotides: TGTGCCAGCAGCTTGGGTAGAGATACGCAGTATTTT. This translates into CASSLGRDTQYF.

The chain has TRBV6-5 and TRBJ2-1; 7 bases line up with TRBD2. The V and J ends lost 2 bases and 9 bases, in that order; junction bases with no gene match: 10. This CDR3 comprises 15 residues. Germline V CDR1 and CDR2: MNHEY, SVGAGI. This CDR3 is CASSYDIGLGAEQFF. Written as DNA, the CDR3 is TGTGCCAGCAGTTACGACATCGGACTAGGCGCTGAGCAGTTCTTC.

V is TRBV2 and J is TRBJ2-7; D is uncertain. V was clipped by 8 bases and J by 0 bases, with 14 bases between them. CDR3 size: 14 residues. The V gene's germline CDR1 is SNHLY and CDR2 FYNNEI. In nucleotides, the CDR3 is TGTGCCAGCCGCTATATGACAAACTCCTACGAGCAGTACTTC. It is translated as CASRYMTNSYEQYF.

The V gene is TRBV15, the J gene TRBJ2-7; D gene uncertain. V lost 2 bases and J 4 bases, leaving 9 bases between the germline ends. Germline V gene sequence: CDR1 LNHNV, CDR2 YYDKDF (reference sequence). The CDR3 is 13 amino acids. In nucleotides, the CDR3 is TGTGCCACCAGCAGAACGGCAGTTTACGAGCAGTACTTC. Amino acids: CATSRTAVYEQYF.

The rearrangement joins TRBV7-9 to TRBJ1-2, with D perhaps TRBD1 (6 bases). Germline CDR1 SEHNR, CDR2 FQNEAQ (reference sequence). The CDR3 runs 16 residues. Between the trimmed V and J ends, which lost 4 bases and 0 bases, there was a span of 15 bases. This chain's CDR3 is CASSSWTVEANYGYTF. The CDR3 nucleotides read TGTGCCAGCAGCTCCTGGACAGTAGAAGCTAACTATGGCTACACCTTC.

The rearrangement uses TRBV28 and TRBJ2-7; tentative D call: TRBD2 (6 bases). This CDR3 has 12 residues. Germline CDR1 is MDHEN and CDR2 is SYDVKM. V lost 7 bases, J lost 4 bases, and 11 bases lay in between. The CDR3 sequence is CASMRGNYEQYF. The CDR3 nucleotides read TGTGCCAGCATGCGCGGGAATTACGAGCAGTACTTC.